This TCR beta chain was captured in a study of CD8+CD57+ T cells in acquired aplastic anemia. Study-level background: Sorted CD4+ and CD8+ cells gave a mean 3.2 ug DNA, range about 0.17 to 27.4 ug. Average CD4+ read depth in healthy donors was around 10 million reads. Study-wide results and limits: With respect to CD8+ Simpson's diversity, patients and controls did not differ significantly. The number of CD8+ CDR3 sequences shared by patients and controls was under 35.

Comments on this clonotype: Its specificity is unknown.

Germline loops: CDR1 SEHNR, CDR2 FQNEAQ (reference sequence). The CDR3 totals 11 residues. Genomic DNA acted as the template from which TCR beta VDJ combination and CDR3 sequence profiling were carried out. From the reads, TCRdb called clonotypes with MiXCR, one entry per CDR3 protein. This sample has under 200,000 distinct CDR3 sequences, with around 60% found just once. This chain joins TRBV7-9 and TRBJ2-5; D is perhaps TRBD1 (5 bases). Sequenced sample: sorted CD4+, CD8+, or CD8+CD57+ T cells (not recorded which) from PBMCs. The TCR originated in a human donor in good health. CDR3 region: CASTAQETQYF. The DNA of the CDR3 is TGTGCGTCGACAGCCCAAGAGACCCAGTACTTC. Full variable domain (missing parts from reference TRBV7-9 and TRBJ2-5): DTGVSQNPRHKITKRGQNVTFRCDPISEHNRLYWYRQTLGQGPEFLTYFQNEAQLEKSRLLSDRFSAERPKGSFSTLEIQRTEQGDSAMYLCASTAQETQYFGPGTRLLVL.